These 25 T cell receptor beta chains came from one sample sequenced in a study of T cells in Graves' hyperthyroidism and ophthalmopathy (dated by TCRdb to about 2019). The library was built by means of multiplex PCR. Sequencing relied on an Illumina HiSeq 2000. The TCR beta CDR3 regions were amplified from RNA transcripts. For the first round of RT-PCR on the TCR CDR3, the HTBI primer set was used together with the Qiagen OneStep RT-PCR kit. Using fastp trimming at Q25 and MiXCR clonotype assembly, TCRdb reanalyzed the public sequencing data and kept in-frame beta chains. Each entry merges the rows of one CDR3 protein and shows their most common DNA and genes. The sample table holds fewer than 750,000 distinct CDR3 sequences, of which approximately 14% were seen once. The biggest ten clones account for about an eighth of the sample. The sample consisted of blood. The origin of the receptors is a woman aged 45-65 years with Graves' ophthalmopathy.

This clonotype was counted ten times or more. The chain has TRBV20-1 and TRBJ1-2; D is ambiguous. The CDR3 runs 14 residues. V was clipped by 0 bases and J by 8 bases, with 16 bases between them. Germline-derived CDR1 and CDR2 are DFQATT and SNEGSKA (reference sequence). The CDR3 DNA follows: TGCAGTGCTAGAGAGGCTACCGCCGTGTCCGGCTACACCTTC. Residues: CSAREATAVSGYTF.

Only a few counts were recorded for this clonotype. This CDR3 is CSATPAGGYAGELFF. DNA for the CDR3: TGCAGTGCTACCCCTGCAGGGGGGTACGCCGGGGAGCTGTTTTTT. V is TRBV20-1 and J is TRBJ2-2; D possibly corresponds to TRBD1 (7 bases). This CDR3 has 15 residues. Looked up from germline, CDR1 is DFQATT and CDR2 is SNEGSKA (reference sequence). The germline V and J ends were trimmed by 4 bases and 6 bases, with 18 bases remaining between them.

The rearrangement joins TRBV12-3 or TRBV12-4 to TRBJ1-1; 8 bases agree with TRBD1. The CDR3 length is 14 residues. Trimming removed 7 bases from V and 5 bases from J; junction bases left unmatched: 9. CDR3 in DNA: TGTGCCAGCATCCTCAGGGGGCACGGGACTGAAGCTTTCTTT. Its protein is CASILRGHGTEAFF.

The chain employs TRBV5-1 and TRBJ2-5; 14 bases map to TRBD2. The V segment lost 3 bases and the J segment 3 bases; nucleotides outside the gene matches: 4. Germline CDR1 and CDR2: SGHRS and YFSETQ. There are 16 residues in the CDR3. CDR3 bases: TGCGCCAGCAGCTCGGGGACTAGCGGGAGTAAAGAGACCCAGTACTTC. Its translation: CASSSGTSGSKETQYF.

This clonotype was seen at least ten times. V usage is TRBV6-1 and J usage is TRBJ2-7; perhaps TRBD2 as D (6 bases). V lost 5 bases to trimming and J lost 0 bases, with 14 bases between them. The CDR3 runs 15 residues. Looked up from germline, CDR1 is MNHNS and CDR2 is SASEGT. In DNA, the CDR3 is TGTGCCAGCAGTACCACTAGCTTCTCCTCCTACGAGCAGTACTTC. Amino acids: CASSTTSFSSYEQYF.

The rearrangement uses TRBV29-1 and TRBJ2-7; the D is unclear. Germline V gene sequence: CDR1 SQVTM, CDR2 ANQGSEA. Trimming shortened V by 6 bases and J by 5 bases, and 8 bases separated the two germline ends. The CDR3 has 10 amino acids. CDR3: CSVVTNEQYF. The CDR3 DNA reads as TGCAGCGTGGTTACCAACGAGCAGTACTTC.

Only a few counts were recorded for this clonotype. The V gene is TRBV4-2, the J gene TRBJ2-7, with 7 positions matching TRBD2. Germline V CDR1 and CDR2: LGHNA, YNFKEQ. CDR3 length: 18 residues. The V gene end was trimmed by 0 bases and the J gene end by 5 bases; junction bases not matched to a gene: 16. This chain's CDR3 is CASSQDRRAGAGLDEQYF. DNA of the CDR3: TGTGCCAGCAGCCAAGATCGACGCGCGGGAGCTGGTTTAGACGAGCAGTACTTC.

This clonotype was seen a single time. At one boundary the junction diverges from the germline segment, which might be a read error. The chain combines TRBV7-2 with TRBJ2-1, with D possibly being TRBD2 (5 bases). This CDR3 has 15 residues. CDR1 and CDR2 (germline): SGHTA, FQGNSA. The CDR3 spells CASSPSGKTMKEQSF. The CDR3 DNA reads TGTGCCAGCAGCCCGTCCGGGAAGACAATGAAGGAGCAGTCCTTC. Variable domain in full (rest from reference TRBV7-2 and TRBJ2-1): GAGVSQSPSNKVTEKGKDVELRCDPISGHTALYWYRQSLGQGLEFLIYFQGNSAPDKSGLPSDRFSAERTGGSVSTLTIQRTQQEDSAVYLCASSPSGKTMKEQSFGPGTRLTVL.

The table lists this clonotype with a count of one. The chain joins TRBV29-1 to TRBJ1-5; 11 bases match TRBD1. CDR1 and CDR2 (germline): SQVTM, ANQGSEA. The V gene end was trimmed by 4 bases and the J gene end by 4 bases; junction bases not matched to a gene: 6. The CDR3 is 15 residues long. In DNA form, the CDR3 reads TGCAGCGTTGTGGGACAGGGGGGCGAAAATCAGCCCCAGCATTTT. The encoded protein is CSVVGQGGENQPQHF.

Worth noting for this clonotype: The junction differs from germline at one of its ends, possibly a read error. V gene TRBV3-1 combines with J gene TRBJ1-5, with 8 bases identical to TRBD1. The CDR3 has 14 amino acids. Germline lookup yields CDR1 LGHDT and CDR2 YNNKEL (reference sequence). CDR3 residues: CASSYRGVHQPRHF. The CDR3, as DNA: TGTGCCAGCAGCTACAGGGGGGTACATCAGCCCCGGCATTTT.

In this sample, this clonotype turned up many times. The rearrangement joins TRBV15 to TRBJ2-3, with a tentative D call TRBD1 (6 bases). The length of the CDR3 is 14 residues. The germline V and J ends were trimmed by 3 bases and 4 bases, with 11 bases remaining between them. CDR1 LNHNV and CDR2 YYDKDF come from the germline V gene (reference sequence). Written as DNA, the CDR3 is TGTGCCACCAGCAGGATACAGGGTGCAGATACGCAGTATTTT. This translates into CATSRIQGADTQYF.

The V and J genes are TRBV6-2 or TRBV6-3 and TRBJ2-3, with TRBD2 identical over 12 bases. This CDR3 comprises 16 residues. Germline assignment: CDR1 MNHEY and CDR2 SVGEGT. The V and J ends lost 3 bases and 3 bases, in that order; junction bases with no gene match: 4. The CDR3 nucleotides are TGTGCCAGCAGTTATACGACTAGCGGGAGAACAGATACGCAGTATTTT. It codes for CASSYTTSGRTDTQYF.

The chain couples TRBV7-6 to TRBJ2-3; 7 bases align to TRBD2. The CDR3 has 16 amino acids. V shed 1 base, J shed 0 bases, and the junction held 4 bases outside the gene matches. Germline V gives CDR1 SGHVS, CDR2 FNYEAQ. The CDR3 protein is CASSLEVRESTDTQYF. CDR3 in DNA: TGTGCCAGCAGCTTAGAGGTGCGGGAGAGCACAGATACGCAGTATTTT.

This clonotype was counted many times. J is TRBJ2-3 and V is TRBV27; 9 nucleotides line up with TRBD1. The junction had 7 bases not matched to a gene; V was cut back by 5 bases and J by 4 bases. The CDR3 runs to 15 residues. The germline gives CDR1 MNHEY, CDR2 SMNVEV (reference sequence). The CDR3 DNA reads as TGTGCCAGCAGTCCCGGGGACAGGGCGGCAGATACGCAGTATTTT. This codes for CASSPGDRAADTQYF.

This clonotype has just a few counts. The CDR3 region is CASSYYGSRGTDTQYF. In nucleotides, the CDR3 is TGTGCCAGCAGCTACTATGGGAGCCGGGGCACAGATACGCAGTATTTT. This chain uses TRBV12-3 or TRBV12-4 with TRBJ2-3; tentatively, D is TRBD2 (5 bases). V was clipped by 6 bases and J by 1 base, with 17 bases between them. The CDR3 sequence is 16 residues long.

Many counts were recorded for this clonotype. The chain uses TRBV6-1 and TRBJ2-3; D gene ambiguous. Trimming removed 6 bases from V and 2 bases from J, with 12 bases in between. This CDR3 comprises 14 residues. The germline V gene has CDR1 MNHNS and CDR2 SASEGT. The CDR3 DNA reads as TGTGCCAGCAGACGGACGGCGTCCACAGATACGCAGTATTTT. Its protein product is CASRRTASTDTQYF.

This clonotype was seen repeatedly, ten times or more. V usage is TRBV24-1 and J usage is TRBJ2-1; 8 bases line up with TRBD2. The CDR3 extends over 16 amino acids. Germline CDR1 KGHDR, CDR2 SFDVKD. J lost 6 bases, V lost 4 bases, and 10 bases had no gene match. The CDR3 reads CATSDTSGSAFNEQFF. CDR3 in DNA: TGTGCCACCAGTGACACTAGCGGTTCGGCGTTCAATGAGCAGTTCTTC.

The V call is TRBV28, the J call TRBJ2-7; TRBD2 matches at 8 bases. With 5 bases clipped from V and 2 bases from J, the junction kept 8 bases outside the gene matches. The CDR3 spans 15 residues. Germline loops: CDR1 MDHEN, CDR2 SYDVKM. The CDR3 loop is CASSRAGLEAYEQYF. The CDR3 DNA sequence: TGTGCCAGCAGTAGGGCGGGACTAGAGGCCTACGAGCAGTACTTC.

This clonotype appeared a few times. V is TRBV4-2 and J is TRBJ2-1; a possible D gene is TRBD2 (6 bases). The CDR3 contains 15 residues. Trimming pared 4 bases from V and 2 bases from J, leaving 12 bases between. Germline values: CDR1 LGHNA, CDR2 YNFKEQ. CDR3 residues: CASSRGTGAYNEQFF. CDR3 nucleotide sequence: TGTGCCAGCAGCCGAGGGACTGGAGCCTACAATGAGCAGTTCTTC.

CDR3 loop: CASKSGANVLTF. CDR3 in DNA: TGTGCCAGCAAGTCTGGGGCCAACGTCCTGACTTTC. The chain joins TRBV12-3 or TRBV12-4 to TRBJ2-6; D uncertain. The CDR3 extends over 12 amino acids. With 7 bases removed from V and 1 base from J, the gap between germline ends came to 2 bases.

The J gene is TRBJ2-1, the V gene TRBV5-5; 11 nucleotides match TRBD2. Trimming at V came to 5 bases and at J to 7 bases, leaving 2 bases not matched to a gene. The germline CDR1 and CDR2 sequences are SGHKS and YYEKEE (reference sequence). The CDR3 is 13 residues long. CDR3: CASRTSGKNEQFF. CDR3 DNA sequence: TGTGCCAGCAGGACTAGCGGGAAAAATGAGCAGTTCTTC.

This clonotype appeared a single time. V usage is TRBV20-1 and J usage is TRBJ2-2, with TRBD2 identical over 7 bases. The junction had 5 bases not matched to a gene; V was cut back by 3 bases and J by 7 bases. CDR1 DFQATT and CDR2 SNEGSKA come from the germline V gene (reference sequence). The CDR3 runs 13 residues. CDR3 in DNA: TGCAGTGCTAGCGGGAGGAATATCGGGGAGCTGTTTTTT. This translates into CSASGRNIGELFF.

The V and J genes are TRBV7-9 and TRBJ2-1; 13 bases line up with TRBD2. Germline-derived CDR1 and CDR2 are SEHNR and FQNEAQ (reference sequence). The CDR3 contains 17 residues. J gave up 6 bases and V 3 bases, and 8 bases lay outside the gene matches. CDR3 in amino acids: CASSFGLAGVGANEQFF. CDR3 coding DNA: TGTGCCAGCAGCTTCGGACTAGCGGGAGTCGGAGCCAATGAGCAGTTCTTC.

V gene TRBV29-1 combines with J gene TRBJ1-2, with 9 bases lining up with TRBD1. Germline trimming cut 0 bases from V and 5 bases from J; bases unmatched to any gene: 7. Germline CDR1 SQVTM, CDR2 ANQGSEA. This CDR3 is 15 amino acids long. CDR3 nucleotides: TGCAGCGTTGAAGATCGCGGGACAGGGCTATATGGCTACACCTTC. Translating it yields CSVEDRGTGLYGYTF. The full variable domain, in which reference TRBV29-1 and TRBJ1-2 provide the parts outside the CDR3, is SAVISQKPSRDICQRGTSLTIQCQVDSQVTMMFWYRQQPGQSLTLIATANQGSEATYESGFVIDKFPISRPNLTFSTLTVSNMSPEDSSIYLCSVEDRGTGLYGYTFGSGTRLTVV.

Only a few counts were recorded for this clonotype. This chain connects TRBV5-6 to TRBJ2-2; 8 bases align to TRBD2. J was trimmed by 2 bases and V by 2 bases; bases with no gene match: 8. CDR3 size: 17 residues. Germline V gene lookup returns CDR1 SGHDT and CDR2 YYEEEE. The CDR3: CASSFPLAGFNTGELFF. CDR3 DNA sequence: TGTGCCAGCAGCTTCCCCTTAGCGGGATTTAACACCGGGGAGCTGTTTTTT.